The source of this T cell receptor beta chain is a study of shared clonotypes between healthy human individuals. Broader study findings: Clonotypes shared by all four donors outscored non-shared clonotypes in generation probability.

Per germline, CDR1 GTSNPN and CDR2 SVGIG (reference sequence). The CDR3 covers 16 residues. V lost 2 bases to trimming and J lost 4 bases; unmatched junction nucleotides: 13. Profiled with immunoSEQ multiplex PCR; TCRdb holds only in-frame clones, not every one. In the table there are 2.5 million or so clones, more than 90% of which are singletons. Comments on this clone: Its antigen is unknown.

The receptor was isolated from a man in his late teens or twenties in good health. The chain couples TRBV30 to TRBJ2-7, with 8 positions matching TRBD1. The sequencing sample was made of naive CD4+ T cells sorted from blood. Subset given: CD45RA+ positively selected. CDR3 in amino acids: CAWSPPLGRGLYEQYF. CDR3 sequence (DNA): TGTGCCTGGAGTCCCCCCCTGGGCAGGGGGCTGTACGAGCAGTACTTC.